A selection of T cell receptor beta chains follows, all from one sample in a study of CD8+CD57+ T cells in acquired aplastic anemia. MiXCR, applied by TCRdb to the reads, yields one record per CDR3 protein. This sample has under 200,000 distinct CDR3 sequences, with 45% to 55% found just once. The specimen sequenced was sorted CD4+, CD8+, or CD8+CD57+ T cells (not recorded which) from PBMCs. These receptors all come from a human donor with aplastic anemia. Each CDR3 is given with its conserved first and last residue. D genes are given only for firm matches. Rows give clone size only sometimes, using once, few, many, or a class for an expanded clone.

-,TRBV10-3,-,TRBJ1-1,CALGRDGGTEAFF,TGTGCCCTCGGACGTGACGGGGGCACTGAAGCTTTCTTT
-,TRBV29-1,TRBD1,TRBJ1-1,CSGWTGQNTEAFF,TGCAGCGGATGGACAGGGCAGAACACTGAAGCTTTCTTT
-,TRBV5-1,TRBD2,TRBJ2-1,CASSLAVAGGPMGNEQFF,TGCGCCAGCAGCTTGGCGGTAGCGGGGGGGCCTATGGGCAATGAGCAGTTCTTC
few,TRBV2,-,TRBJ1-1,CASSGWTRGAMNTEAFF,TGTGCCAGCAGTGGTTGGACAAGGGGCGCGATGAACACTGAAGCTTTCTTT
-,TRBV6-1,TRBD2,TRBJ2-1,CASSLGRVVYNEQFF,TGTGCCAGCAGTCTCGGGAGGGTCGTTTACAATGAGCAGTTCTTC
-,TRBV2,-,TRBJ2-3,CASRLEDTQYF,TGTGCCAGCAGGTTGGAAGATACGCAGTATTTT
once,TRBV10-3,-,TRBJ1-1,CAISDRVTEAFF,TGTGCCATCAGTGACAGGGTTACTGAAGCTTTCTTT
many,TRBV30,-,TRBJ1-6,CAWRTVGNSPLHF,TGTGCCTGGAGGACAGTAGGGAATTCACCCCTCCACTTT
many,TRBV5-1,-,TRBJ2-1,CASSLDRLDDEQFF,TGCGCCAGCAGCTTGGACAGGCTAGACGATGAGCAGTTCTTC
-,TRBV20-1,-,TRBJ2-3,CSAEKTPSSGATDTQYF,TGCAGTGCCGAAAAGACCCCATCCTCTGGCGCCACAGATACGCAGTATTTT
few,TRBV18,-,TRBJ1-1,CASSPDGLTEAFF,TGTGCCAGCTCACCGGACGGTCTGACTGAAGCTTTCTTT